Presented here are 7 T cell receptor beta chains from one specimen sequenced in a study of human T cells and chemical hapten exposure. Noted time point: pre-sensitization, week 0. As to treatment: therapeutic diphenylcyclopropenone sensitization with weekly scalp DPC. Each CDR3 protein gets one entry after TCRdb re-called the RACE reads with MiXCR. The sample includes 150,000 to 200,000 distinct CDR3 sequences, nearly 30% of them seen just once. Sequences were derived from whole blood, sampled in connection with sensitization to the hapten diphenylcyclopropenone (DPC). These receptors originate from a young woman with alopecia areata. Some clones in this sample may be carry-over from other donors' samples.

This clonotype was counted between two and nine times. The chain is built from TRBV5-5 and TRBJ1-1; D remains ambiguous. Per germline, CDR1 SGHKS and CDR2 YYEKEE (reference sequence). The V end was cut by 4 bases, the J end by 6 bases, with 10 bases between. The CDR3 has 12 residues. As DNA, the CDR3 is TGTGCCAGCAGCCGGGATCGGTCTGAAGCTTTCTTT. Translated, it gives CASSRDRSEAFF.

The CDR3 is CASSQDRWAGQPQHF. CDR3 sequence (DNA): TGTGCCAGCAGCCAAGATCGATGGGCCGGTCAGCCCCAGCATTTT. This chain joins TRBV4-2 and TRBJ1-5; no clear D. The CDR3 spans 15 residues. Per the germline V gene, CDR1 is LGHNA and CDR2 is YNFKEQ. Trimming took 0 bases from V and 6 from J, leaving 12 bases between them.

The V and J genes are TRBV2 and TRBJ1-2, with D possibly matching TRBD1 (5 bases). In germline, CDR1 is SNHLY, CDR2 FYNNEI. V shed 1 base and J shed 2 bases, with 8 bases lying between them. The CDR3 runs 14 residues. In DNA, the CDR3 is TGTGCCAGCAGTGAAGGGGGGGGGAACTATGGCTACACCTTC. Translating it yields CASSEGGGNYGYTF.

This sequence joins TRBV7-2 and TRBJ2-1, with a possible D match to TRBD1 (5 bases). The germline V gene encodes CDR1 SGHTA and CDR2 FQGNSA. This CDR3 comprises 16 residues. Trimming stripped 3 bases from V and 3 bases from J, with 15 bases between. The CDR3 here is CASSLGPDTIYNEQFF. CDR3 DNA sequence: TGTGCCAGCAGCTTGGGGCCGGACACGATCTACAATGAGCAGTTCTTC.

The chain has TRBV21-1 and TRBJ1-5; the listed D gene, TRBD1, was not tested against the DNA. TRBV21-1 is marked as a pseudogene. The CDR3 spans 16 residues. Here the CDR3 reads CASSKGDRRRNQPQHF. In DNA, the CDR3 is TGTGCCAGCAGCAAAGGGGACAGGCGCCGAAATCAGCCCCAGCATTTT.

This chain uses TRBV6-5 with TRBJ2-3, with D perhaps matching TRBD2 (5 bases). Germline loops: CDR1 MNHEY, CDR2 SVGAGI. The CDR3 loop spans 13 amino acids. Trimming shortened V by 6 bases and J by 6 bases, and 13 bases separated the two germline ends. CDR3 protein: CASRPPGSDTQYF. CDR3 nucleotides: TGTGCCAGCAGACCACCGGGGTCCGATACGCAGTATTTT.

This clonotype was seen at least ten times. V is TRBV9 and J is TRBJ1-6, with a possible D match to TRBD1 (6 bases). CDR1 SGDLS and CDR2 YYNGEE come from the germline V gene. Trimming took off 1 base at V and 9 bases at J, with 11 bases between the two ends. The CDR3 runs to 14 residues. The CDR3 bases are TGTGCCAGCAGCGTAACCGGGACATCTTCACCCCTCCACTTT. Protein product: CASSVTGTSSPLHF.